Below, one T cell receptor (beta chain) is given with its context. This record comes from a study of T-cell reconstitution after alpha-beta-depleted transplantation in children. The CDR3 is 15 amino acids. V lost 0 bases and J lost 6, with 15 bases in between. The germline CDR1 and CDR2 sequences are SGHAT and FQNNGV. This sample's TCRbeta library carried unique molecular identifier barcodes. Each CDR3 protein is one row after TCRdb ran MiXCR on the PCR reads. This sample has about 360,000 distinct CDR3 sequences, with about an eighth found just once. The material sequenced was PBMCs, taken from the stem cell graft. The rearrangement uses TRBV11-2 and TRBJ2-7, with D tentatively TRBD2 (6 bases). The source is a human donor who donated a stem cell graft to a child with Fanconi anemia. Here the CDR3 reads CASSLDWAGTSEQYF. CDR3 in DNA: TGTGCCAGCAGCTTAGATTGGGCAGGGACTTCCGAGCAGTACTTC.